This TCR beta chain is from a study of T cells in Graves' hyperthyroidism and ophthalmopathy. This clonotype showed up many times. The germline V and J ends were trimmed by 2 bases and 8 bases, with 15 bases remaining between them. The CDR3 is 14 residues long. Germline V gene lookup returns CDR1 MDHEN and CDR2 SYDVKM. RNA transcripts provided the source from which TCR beta CDR3 regions were amplified. TCR CDR3 underwent first-round RT-PCR with the HTBI primer set. TCRdb independently ran MiXCR on the multiplex PCR reads; one entry per CDR3 protein. The sample comprises 660,000 or so distinct CDR3 sequences, around 21% of which are singletons, and under 35% rests with the top ten.

The sample consisted of blood. The chain links TRBV28 to TRBJ1-2; no clear D gene. The clonotype was recovered from a man between 25 and 39 years old with Graves' ophthalmopathy. Written as DNA, the CDR3 is TGTGCCAGCAGTTTAAATCCAGGAAGAACGGGCTACACCTTC. Translated, it gives CASSLNPGRTGYTF.